These 5 T cell receptor beta chains originate from one sample sequenced in a study of glioma-infiltrating T cells after dendritic cell vaccination. The data were produced by immunoSEQ multiplex PCR, yet TCRdb's version contains in-frame clones alone and is incomplete. The table lists roughly 80,000 clones, roughly 84% of them singletons. Time point here: after dendritic cell vaccination, including at tumor progression/relapse. This material consisted of blood, taken after dendritic cell vaccination. All receptors derive from a human donor with glioblastoma.

This rearrangement joins TRBV10-3 to TRBJ2-1, with a tentative D call TRBD1 (6 bases). The germline V and J ends were trimmed by 10 bases and 6 bases, with 16 bases remaining between them. The CDR3 is 13 residues long. Germline CDR1 reads ENHRY; CDR2 reads SYGVKD. For the CDR3, the DNA is TGTGCCACCAAGGACAGAGAAGGCAATGAGCAGTTCTTC. Amino acids: CATKDREGNEQFF.

The chain carries TRBV6-5 and TRBJ2-7; a possible D gene is TRBD1 (5 bases). The CDR3 is made up of 12 amino acids. V was pared by 5 bases and J by 3 bases, with 8 bases between. Germline CDR1 reads MNHEY; CDR2 reads SVGAGI. Written as DNA, the CDR3 is TGTGCCAGCAGTAGAACAGGCTACGAGCAGTACTTC. Translated, it gives CASSRTGYEQYF.

The chain joins TRBV4-1 to TRBJ1-6, with D hard to call. V lost 4 bases to trimming and J lost 10 bases, with 17 bases between them. The CDR3 has 15 residues. Germline V gene data show CDR1 as MGHRA and CDR2 as YSYEKL. The CDR3 sequence is CASSPLGRGSSPLHF. CDR3 nucleotides: TGCGCCAGCAGCCCCCTCGGTCGGGGAAGCTCACCCCTCCACTTT.

The V gene is TRBV28, the J gene TRBJ2-7, with D perhaps TRBD1 (6 bases). The V gene's germline CDR1 is MDHEN and CDR2 SYDVKM. Between the trimmed V and J ends, which lost 5 bases and 6 bases, there was a span of 11 bases. CDR3 length: 12 amino acids. The CDR3 DNA is TGTGCCAGCAGTCTCGGACAGACCGAGCAGTACTTC. Protein product: CASSLGQTEQYF.

V and J are TRBV30 and TRBJ2-1; 14 nucleotides match TRBD2. V dropped 3 bases and J dropped 11; count of bases not matched to a gene: 15. CDR1 and CDR2 from the germline V gene are GTSNPN and SVGIG (reference sequence). There are 17 residues in the CDR3. This chain's CDR3 is CAWRGDRGTSGRPKQFF. The DNA of the CDR3 is TGTGCCTGGAGGGGGGATAGAGGGACTAGCGGGAGACCAAAGCAGTTCTTC.